This TCR beta chain was recorded in a study of blood T cells in healthy people across ages. As regards this clonotype: A much bigger clone sits one base away, suggesting this may be a read error.

The CDR3 has 14 residues. Germline V gene data show CDR1 as SQVTM and CDR2 as ANQGSEA. The authors ran a second PCR of about 6 to 12 cycles using a sample-barcoded 5' primer and a J-beta primer mix. MiXCR, applied by TCRdb to the 5' RACE reads, yields one record per CDR3 protein. Altogether hundreds of thousands of distinct CDR3 sequences are present, roughly 43% being singletons, with the ten largest covering about 32%. The TCR comes from an elderly man in good health. This chain links TRBV29-1 with TRBJ1-5; TRBD1 agrees at 9 bases. The sample was blood. The CDR3 DNA is TGCAGCGTCGCGACGGGACAGGGCAATCAGCCCCGGCATTTT. Its translation is CSVATGQGNQPRHF.